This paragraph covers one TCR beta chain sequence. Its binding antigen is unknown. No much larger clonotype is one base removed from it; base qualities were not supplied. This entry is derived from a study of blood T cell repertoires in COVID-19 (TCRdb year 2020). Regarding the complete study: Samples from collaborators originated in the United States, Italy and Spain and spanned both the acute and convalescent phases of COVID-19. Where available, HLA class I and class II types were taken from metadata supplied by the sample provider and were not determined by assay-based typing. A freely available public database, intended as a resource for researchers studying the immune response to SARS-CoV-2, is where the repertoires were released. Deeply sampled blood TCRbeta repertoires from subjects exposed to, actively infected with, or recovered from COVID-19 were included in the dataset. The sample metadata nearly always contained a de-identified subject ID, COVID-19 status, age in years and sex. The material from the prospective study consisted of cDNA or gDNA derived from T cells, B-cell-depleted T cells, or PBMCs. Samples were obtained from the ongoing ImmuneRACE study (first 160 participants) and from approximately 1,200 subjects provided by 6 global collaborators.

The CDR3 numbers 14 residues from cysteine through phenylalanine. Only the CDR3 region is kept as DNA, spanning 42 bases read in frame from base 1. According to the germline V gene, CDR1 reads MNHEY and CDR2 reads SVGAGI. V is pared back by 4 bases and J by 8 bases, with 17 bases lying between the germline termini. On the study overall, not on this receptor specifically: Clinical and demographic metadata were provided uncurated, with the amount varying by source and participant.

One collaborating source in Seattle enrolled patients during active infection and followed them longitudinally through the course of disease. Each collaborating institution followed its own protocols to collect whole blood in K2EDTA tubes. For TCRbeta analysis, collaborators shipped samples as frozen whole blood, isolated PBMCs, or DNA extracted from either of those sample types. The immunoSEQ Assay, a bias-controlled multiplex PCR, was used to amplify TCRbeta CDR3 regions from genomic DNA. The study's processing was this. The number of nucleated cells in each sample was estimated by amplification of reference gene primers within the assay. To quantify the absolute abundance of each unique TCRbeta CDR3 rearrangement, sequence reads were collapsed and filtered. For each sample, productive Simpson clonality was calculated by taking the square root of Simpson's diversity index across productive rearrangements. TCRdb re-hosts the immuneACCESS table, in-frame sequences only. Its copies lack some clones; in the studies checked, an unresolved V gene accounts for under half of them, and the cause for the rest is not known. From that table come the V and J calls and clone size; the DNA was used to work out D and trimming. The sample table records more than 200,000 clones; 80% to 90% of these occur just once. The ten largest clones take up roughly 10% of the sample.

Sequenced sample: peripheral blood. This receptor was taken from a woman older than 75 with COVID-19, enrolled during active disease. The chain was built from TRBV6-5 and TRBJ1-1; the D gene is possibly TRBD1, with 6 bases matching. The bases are TGTGCCAGCAGTTCCCCGGACAGCTCGGGGGAAGCTTTCTTT. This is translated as CASSSPDSSGEAFF.